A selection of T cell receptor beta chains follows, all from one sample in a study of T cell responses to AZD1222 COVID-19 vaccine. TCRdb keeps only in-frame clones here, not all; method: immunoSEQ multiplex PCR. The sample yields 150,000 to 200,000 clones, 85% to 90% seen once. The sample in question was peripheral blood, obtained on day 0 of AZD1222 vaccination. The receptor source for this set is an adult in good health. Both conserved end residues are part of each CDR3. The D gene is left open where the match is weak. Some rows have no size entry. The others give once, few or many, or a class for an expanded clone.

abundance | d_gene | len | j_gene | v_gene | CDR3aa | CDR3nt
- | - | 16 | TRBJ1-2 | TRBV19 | CASSLSDSNFLYGYTF | TGTGCCAGTAGTCTCTCGGACAGCAATTTTCTCTATGGCTACACCTTC
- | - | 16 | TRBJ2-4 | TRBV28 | CASRSWGSVAKNIQYF | TGTGCCAGCAGAAGTTGGGGGTCCGTGGCCAAAAACATTCAGTACTTC
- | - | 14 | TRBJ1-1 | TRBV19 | CASIAKIGGTEAFF | TGTGCCAGTATCGCAAAAATTGGGGGGACTGAAGCTTTCTTT
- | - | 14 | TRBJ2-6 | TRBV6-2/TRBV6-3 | CASSYMAGANVLTF | TGTGCCAGCAGTTATATGGCTGGGGCCAACGTCCTGACTTTC
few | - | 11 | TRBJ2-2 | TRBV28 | CATAHTGELFF | TGTGCCACAGCCCACACCGGGGAGCTGTTTTTT
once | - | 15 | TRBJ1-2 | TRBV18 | CASSRTGTINYGYTF | TGTGCCAGCTCCCGAACAGGCACCATAAACTATGGCTACACCTTC
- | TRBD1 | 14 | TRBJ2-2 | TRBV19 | CATRDRGLSGELFF | TGTGCCACTAGGGACAGGGGACTATCCGGGGAGCTGTTTTTT
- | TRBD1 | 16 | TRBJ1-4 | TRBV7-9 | CASSPSLGQVNEKLFF | TGTGCCAGCAGCCCTAGCTTGGGACAGGTTAATGAAAAACTGTTTTTT
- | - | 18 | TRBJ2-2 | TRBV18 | CASSRSGLTGANTGELFF | TGTGCCAGCTCACGATCCGGATTGACGGGGGCGAACACCGGGGAGCTGTTTTTT
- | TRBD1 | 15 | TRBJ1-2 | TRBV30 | CAWSERGRPNYGYTF | TGTGCCTGGAGTGAGAGGGGGCGACCGAACTATGGCTACACCTTC
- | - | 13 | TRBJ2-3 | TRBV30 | CAWSSRFPDTQYF | TGTGCCTGGAGCTCGCGTTTCCCAGATACGCAGTATTTT
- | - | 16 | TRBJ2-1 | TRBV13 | CASTLGAVSSYNEQFF | TGTGCCAGCACCCTGGGAGCTGTGAGCTCCTACAATGAGCAGTTCTTC
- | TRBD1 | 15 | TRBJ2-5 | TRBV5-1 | CASSATGTGQETQYF | TGCGCCAGCAGCGCGACAGGGACAGGTCAAGAGACCCAGTACTTC
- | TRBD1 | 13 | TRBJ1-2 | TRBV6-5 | CASSPAGGYGYTF | TGTGCCAGCAGCCCCGCAGGGGGCTATGGCTACACCTTC
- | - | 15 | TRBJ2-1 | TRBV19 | CASSLGLTNFNEQFF | TGTGCCAGTAGTCTAGGCCTGACTAATTTCAATGAGCAGTTCTTC
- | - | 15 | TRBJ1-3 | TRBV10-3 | CAISESLTAGNTIYF | TGTGCCATCAGTGAGTCGTTAACAGCTGGAAACACCATATATTTT
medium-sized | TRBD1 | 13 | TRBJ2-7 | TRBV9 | CASSGGQGDEQYF | TGTGCCAGCAGCGGGGGACAGGGCGACGAGCAGTACTTC
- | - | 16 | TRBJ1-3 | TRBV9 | CASSVGSTFSGNTIYF | TGTGCCAGCAGCGTAGGGTCTACATTCTCTGGAAACACCATATATTTT
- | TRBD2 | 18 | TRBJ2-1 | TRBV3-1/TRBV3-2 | CASSQDLTSGGAYNEQFF | TGTGCCAGCAGCCAAGATTTAACTAGCGGGGGGGCCTACAATGAGCAGTTCTTC
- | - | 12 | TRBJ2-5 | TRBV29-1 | CSVSFRGETQYF | TGCAGCGTTTCGTTCCGTGGGGAGACCCAGTACTTC
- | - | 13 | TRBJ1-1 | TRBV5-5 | CAISEGWDTEAFF | TGTGCCATCTCTGAGGGCTGGGACACTGAAGCTTTCTTT
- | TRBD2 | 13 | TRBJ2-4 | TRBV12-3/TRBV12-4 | CASEGLGFNIQYF | TGTGCCAGCGAAGGACTAGGGTTTAACATTCAGTACTTC
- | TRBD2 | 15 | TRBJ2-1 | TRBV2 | CASSEARGRYNEQFF | TGTGCCAGCAGTGAAGCTCGCGGGAGGTACAATGAGCAGTTCTTC
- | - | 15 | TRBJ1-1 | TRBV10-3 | CAIRNDGQLNTEAFF | TGTGCCATCAGAAACGACGGACAGCTTAACACTGAAGCTTTCTTT
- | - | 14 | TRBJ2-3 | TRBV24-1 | CATSDLRGFGTQYF | TGTGCCACCAGTGATTTGAGGGGGTTTGGTACGCAGTATTTT
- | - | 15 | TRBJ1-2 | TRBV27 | CASSLVATGNYGYTF | TGTGCCAGCAGTTTAGTGGCAACGGGTAACTATGGCTACACCTTC
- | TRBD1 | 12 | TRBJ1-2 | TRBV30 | CAWGDRARGYTF | TGTGCCTGGGGGGACAGGGCGCGTGGCTACACCTTC
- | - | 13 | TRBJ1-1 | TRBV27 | CASSLGQYTEAFF | TGTGCCAGCAGTTTAGGGCAATACACTGAAGCTTTCTTT
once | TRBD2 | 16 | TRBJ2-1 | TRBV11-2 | CASRAGTSGPYNEQFF | TGTGCCAGCAGGGCCGGGACTAGCGGCCCTTACAATGAGCAGTTCTTC
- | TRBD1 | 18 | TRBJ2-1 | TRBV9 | CASSGGVGQGGIYNEQFF | TGTGCCAGCAGCGGAGGGGTGGGACAGGGCGGTATCTACAATGAGCAGTTCTTC
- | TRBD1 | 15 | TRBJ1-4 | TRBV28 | CASSLSGTGNEKLFF | TGTGCCAGCAGCCTATCCGGGACAGGGAATGAAAAACTGTTTTTT
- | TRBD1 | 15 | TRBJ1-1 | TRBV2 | CASSFRTGGFPEAFF | TGTGCCAGCAGTTTTAGGACAGGGGGCTTCCCTGAAGCTTTCTTT
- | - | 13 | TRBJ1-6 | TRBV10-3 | CATGSGTLSPLHF | TGTGCCACCGGAAGCGGGACCCTTTCACCCCTCCACTTT
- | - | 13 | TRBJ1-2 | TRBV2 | CASSEKGFYGYTF | TGTGCCAGCAGTGAGAAGGGGTTCTATGGCTACACCTTC
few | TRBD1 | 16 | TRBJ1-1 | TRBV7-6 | CASSGGTGGGNTEAFF | TGTGCCAGCAGCGGAGGGACAGGGGGCGGGAACACTGAAGCTTTCTTT
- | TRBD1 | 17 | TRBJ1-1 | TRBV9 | CASSVGPGQGLLTEAFF | TGTGCCAGCAGCGTAGGACCGGGACAGGGCTTATTAACTGAAGCTTTCTTT
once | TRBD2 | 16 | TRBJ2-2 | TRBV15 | CATSREGGMNTGELFF | TGTGCCACCAGCAGAGAGGGAGGGATGAACACCGGGGAGCTGTTTTTT
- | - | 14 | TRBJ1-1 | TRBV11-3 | CASSPSMGQGEAFF | TGTGCCAGCAGCCCGAGCATGGGTCAAGGTGAAGCTTTCTTT
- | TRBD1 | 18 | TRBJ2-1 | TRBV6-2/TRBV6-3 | CASSYEPGQALSYNEQFF | TGTGCCAGCAGTTACGAACCGGGACAGGCGCTTTCCTACAATGAGCAGTTCTTC
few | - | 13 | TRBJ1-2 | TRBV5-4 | CASSLLRTYGYTF | TGTGCCAGCAGCTTGTTAAGGACCTATGGCTACACCTTC
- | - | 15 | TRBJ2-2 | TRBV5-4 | CASLILTGHTGELFF | TGTGCCAGCTTGATCCTAACAGGGCACACCGGGGAGCTGTTTTTT
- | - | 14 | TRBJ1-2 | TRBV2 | CASRPGRSGGGYTF | TGTGCCAGCAGGCCGGGACGGTCGGGGGGAGGCTACACCTTC
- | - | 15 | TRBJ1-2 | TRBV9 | CASSVGNPSDYGYTF | TGTGCCAGCAGCGTAGGGAACCCCTCCGACTATGGCTACACCTTC
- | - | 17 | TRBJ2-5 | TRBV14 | CASSQGVEPGRWRTQYF | TGTGCCAGCAGCCAAGGGGTCGAACCGGGACGGTGGCGAACCCAGTACTTC
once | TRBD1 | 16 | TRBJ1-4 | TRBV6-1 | CASSEGSTGANEKLFF | TGTGCCAGCAGTGAAGGATCTACAGGGGCTAATGAAAAACTGTTTTTT
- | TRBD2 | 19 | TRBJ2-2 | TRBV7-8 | CATRYPGLAGGPDTGELFF | TGTGCCACCCGGTACCCGGGACTAGCGGGAGGGCCCGACACCGGGGAGCTGTTTTTT
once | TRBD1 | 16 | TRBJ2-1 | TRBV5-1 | CASSPLGQGRHNEQFF | TGCGCCAGCAGCCCCCTTGGACAGGGGCGTCACAATGAGCAGTTCTTC
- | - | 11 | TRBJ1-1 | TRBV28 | CASSLKSEAFF | TGTGCCAGCAGTTTAAAAAGTGAAGCTTTCTTT
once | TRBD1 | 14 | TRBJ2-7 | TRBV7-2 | CASSLGRGPYEQYF | TGTGCCAGCAGCTTAGGCAGGGGGCCCTACGAGCAGTACTTC
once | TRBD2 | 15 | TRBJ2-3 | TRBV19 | CASSRGGVSTDTQYF | TGTGCCAGTAGTCGGGGGGGTGTGAGCACAGATACGCAGTATTTT
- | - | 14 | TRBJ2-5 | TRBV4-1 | CASSPPGFQETQYF | TGCGCCAGCAGCCCTCCGGGGTTCCAAGAGACCCAGTACTTC
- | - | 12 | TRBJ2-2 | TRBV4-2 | CASSPGSGELFF | TGTGCCAGCAGCCCGGGAAGCGGGGAGCTGTTTTTT
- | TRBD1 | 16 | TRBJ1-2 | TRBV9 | CASSVAQGQGNYGYTF | TGTGCCAGCAGCGTAGCACAAGGACAGGGTAACTATGGCTACACCTTC
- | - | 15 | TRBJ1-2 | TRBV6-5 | CASSYTSGERDGYTF | TGTGCCAGCAGTTACACGTCAGGGGAGAGGGATGGCTACACCTTC